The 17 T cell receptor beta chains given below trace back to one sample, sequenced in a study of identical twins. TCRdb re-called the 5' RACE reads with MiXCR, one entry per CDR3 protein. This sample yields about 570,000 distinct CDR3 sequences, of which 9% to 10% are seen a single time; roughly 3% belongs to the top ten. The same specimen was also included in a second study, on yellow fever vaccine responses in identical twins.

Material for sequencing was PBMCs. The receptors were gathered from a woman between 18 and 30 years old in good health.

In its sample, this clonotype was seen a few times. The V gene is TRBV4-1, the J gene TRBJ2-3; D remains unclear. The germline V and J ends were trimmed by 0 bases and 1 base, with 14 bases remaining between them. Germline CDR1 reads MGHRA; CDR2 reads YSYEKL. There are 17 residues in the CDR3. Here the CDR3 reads CASSQEAWARGTDTQYF. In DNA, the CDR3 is TGCGCCAGCAGCCAAGAGGCGTGGGCCAGAGGCACAGATACGCAGTATTTT.

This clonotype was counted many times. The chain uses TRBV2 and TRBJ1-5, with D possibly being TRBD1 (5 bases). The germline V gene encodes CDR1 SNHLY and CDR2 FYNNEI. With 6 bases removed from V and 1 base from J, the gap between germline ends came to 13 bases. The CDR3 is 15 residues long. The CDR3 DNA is TGTGCCAGCAGGGAAACAGGTAGCAGCAATCAGCCCCAGCATTTT. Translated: CASRETGSSNQPQHF.

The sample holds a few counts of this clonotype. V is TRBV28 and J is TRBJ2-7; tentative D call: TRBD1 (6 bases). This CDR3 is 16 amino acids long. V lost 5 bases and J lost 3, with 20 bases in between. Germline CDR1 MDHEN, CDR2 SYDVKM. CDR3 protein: CASSLGQTLSFYEQYF. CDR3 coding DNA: TGTGCCAGCAGTCTAGGACAGACACTGAGCTTCTACGAGCAGTACTTC.

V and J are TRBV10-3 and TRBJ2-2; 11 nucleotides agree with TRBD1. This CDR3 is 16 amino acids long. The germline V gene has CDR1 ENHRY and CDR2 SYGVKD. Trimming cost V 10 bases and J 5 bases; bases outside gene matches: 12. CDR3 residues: CATPGQGAALTGELFF. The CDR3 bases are TGTGCCACTCCCGGACAGGGGGCCGCCTTGACCGGGGAGCTGTTTTTT.

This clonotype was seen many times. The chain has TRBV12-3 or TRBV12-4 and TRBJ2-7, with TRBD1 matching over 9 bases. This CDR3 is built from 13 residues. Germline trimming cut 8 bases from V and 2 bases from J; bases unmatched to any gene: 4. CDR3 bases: TGTGCCAGCTGGGACAGGGCCACCTACGAGCAGTACTTC. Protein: CASWDRATYEQYF.

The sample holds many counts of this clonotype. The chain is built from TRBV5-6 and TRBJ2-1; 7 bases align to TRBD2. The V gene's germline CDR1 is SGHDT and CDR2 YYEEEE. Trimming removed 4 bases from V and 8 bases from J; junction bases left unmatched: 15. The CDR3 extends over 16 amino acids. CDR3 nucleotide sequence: TGTGCCAGCAGCACGCTCCGGGCGGGAGTTGAGGATGAGCAGTTCTTC. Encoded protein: CASSTLRAGVEDEQFF.

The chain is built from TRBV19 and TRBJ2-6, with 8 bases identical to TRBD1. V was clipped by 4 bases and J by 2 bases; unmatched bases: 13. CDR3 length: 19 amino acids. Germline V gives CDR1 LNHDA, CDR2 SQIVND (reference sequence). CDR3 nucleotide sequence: TGTGCCAGTAGTACCCTGGGACAGGCCCCTTTTACTGGGGCCAACGTCCTGACTTTC. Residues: CASSTLGQAPFTGANVLTF.

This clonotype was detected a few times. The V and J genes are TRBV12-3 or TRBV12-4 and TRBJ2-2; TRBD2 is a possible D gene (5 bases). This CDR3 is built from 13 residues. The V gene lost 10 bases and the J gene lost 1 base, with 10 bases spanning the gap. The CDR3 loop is CAIARGNTGELFF. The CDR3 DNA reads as TGTGCCATCGCCCGGGGGAACACCGGGGAGCTGTTTTTT.

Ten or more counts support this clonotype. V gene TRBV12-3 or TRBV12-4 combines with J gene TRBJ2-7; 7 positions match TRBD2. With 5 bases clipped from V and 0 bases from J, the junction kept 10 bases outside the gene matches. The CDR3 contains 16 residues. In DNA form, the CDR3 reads TGTGCCAGCAGTCACGCGGAGCTAGCGGCCTCCTACGAGCAGTACTTC. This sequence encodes CASSHAELAASYEQYF.

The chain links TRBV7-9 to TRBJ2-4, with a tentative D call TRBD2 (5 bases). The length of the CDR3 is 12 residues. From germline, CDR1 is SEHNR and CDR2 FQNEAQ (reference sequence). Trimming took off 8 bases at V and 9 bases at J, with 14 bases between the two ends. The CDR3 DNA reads TGTGCCAGCGAAGGAGCGGTTGGCATTCAGTACTTC. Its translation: CASEGAVGIQYF.

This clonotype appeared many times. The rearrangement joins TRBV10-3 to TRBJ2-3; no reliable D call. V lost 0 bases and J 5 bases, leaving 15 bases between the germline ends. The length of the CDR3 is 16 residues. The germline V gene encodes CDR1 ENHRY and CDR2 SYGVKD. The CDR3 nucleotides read TGTGCCATCAGTGAGTCGATTGGGTTACCAAAAGATACGCAGTATTTT. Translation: CAISESIGLPKDTQYF.

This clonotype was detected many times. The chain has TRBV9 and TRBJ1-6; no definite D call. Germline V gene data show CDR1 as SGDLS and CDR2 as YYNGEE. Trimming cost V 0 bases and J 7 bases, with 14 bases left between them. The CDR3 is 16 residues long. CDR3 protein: CASSVGDVGLNSPLHF. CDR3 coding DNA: TGTGCCAGCAGCGTAGGAGATGTGGGTCTCAATTCACCCCTCCACTTT.

CDR3 amino acids: CASSVVTSGAEQFF. CDR3 DNA sequence: TGTGCCAGCAGCGTAGTGACTAGCGGGGCGGAGCAGTTCTTC. The chain carries TRBV9 and TRBJ2-1, with 11 bases aligning to TRBD2. The J segment lost 10 bases and the V segment lost 0 bases, leaving 3 bases of the junction unmatched. The CDR3 contains 14 residues. Germline CDR1 reads SGDLS; CDR2 reads YYNGEE.

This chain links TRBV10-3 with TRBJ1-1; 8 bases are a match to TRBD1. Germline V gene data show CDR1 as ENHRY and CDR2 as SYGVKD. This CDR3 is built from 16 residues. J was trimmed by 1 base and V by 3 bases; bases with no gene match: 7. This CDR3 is CAISDQRTGPNTEAFF. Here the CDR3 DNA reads TGTGCCATCAGTGACCAACGGACAGGGCCGAACACTGAAGCTTTCTTT.

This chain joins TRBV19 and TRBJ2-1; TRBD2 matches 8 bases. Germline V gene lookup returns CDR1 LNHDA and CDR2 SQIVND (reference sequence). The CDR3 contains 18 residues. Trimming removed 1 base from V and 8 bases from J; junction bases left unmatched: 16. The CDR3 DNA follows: TGTGCCAGTAGTATAGCGGGAGGGGGGTTTAGGTCAAACTATGAGCAGTTCTTC. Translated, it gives CASSIAGGGFRSNYEQFF.

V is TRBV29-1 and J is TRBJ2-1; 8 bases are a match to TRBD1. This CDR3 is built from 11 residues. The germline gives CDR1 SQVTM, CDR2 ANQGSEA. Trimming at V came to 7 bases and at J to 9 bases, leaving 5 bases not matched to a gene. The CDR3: CSGGQAGEQFF. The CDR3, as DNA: TGCAGCGGGGGACAGGCGGGTGAGCAGTTCTTC.

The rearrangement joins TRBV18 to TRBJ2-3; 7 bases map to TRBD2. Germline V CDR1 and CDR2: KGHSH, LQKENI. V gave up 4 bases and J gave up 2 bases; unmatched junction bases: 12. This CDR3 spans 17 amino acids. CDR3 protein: CASSLIAGGTNTDTQYF. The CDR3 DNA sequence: TGTGCCAGCTCACTCATAGCGGGCGGTACAAACACAGATACGCAGTATTTT.